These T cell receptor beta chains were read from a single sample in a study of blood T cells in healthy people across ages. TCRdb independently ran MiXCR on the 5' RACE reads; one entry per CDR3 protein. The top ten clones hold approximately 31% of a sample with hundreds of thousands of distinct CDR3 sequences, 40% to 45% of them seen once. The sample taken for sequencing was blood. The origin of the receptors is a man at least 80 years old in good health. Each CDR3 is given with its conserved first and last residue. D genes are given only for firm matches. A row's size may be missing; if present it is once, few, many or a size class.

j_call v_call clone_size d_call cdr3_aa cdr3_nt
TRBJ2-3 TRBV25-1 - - CASSSRTTNTDTQYF TGTGCCAGCAGTTCCCGGACAACCAACACAGATACGCAGTATTTT
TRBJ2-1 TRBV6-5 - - CTSSRYNEQFF TGTACCAGCAGTAGGTACAATGAGCAGTTCTTC
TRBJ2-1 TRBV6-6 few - CASRARNNEQFF TGTGCCAGCAGGGCAAGGAACAATGAGCAGTTCTTC
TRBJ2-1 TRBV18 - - CTSSPRDDQAQFF TGTACCAGCTCACCACGCGACGATCAGGCGCAGTTCTTC
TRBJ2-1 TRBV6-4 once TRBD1 CASSEQGIGEQFF TGTGCCAGCAGCGAACAGGGGATTGGGGAGCAGTTCTTC
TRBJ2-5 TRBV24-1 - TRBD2 CATSDVELAGGGETQYF TGTGCCACCAGTGACGTCGAACTAGCGGGAGGAGGAGAGACCCAGTACTTC
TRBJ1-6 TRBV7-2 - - CASSLWTELSPLHF TGTGCCAGCAGCTTATGGACCGAATTGTCACCCCTCCACTTT
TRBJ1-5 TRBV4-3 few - CASSQDYFSNQPQHF TGCGCCAGCAGCCAAGATTATTTTAGCAATCAGCCCCAGCATTTT
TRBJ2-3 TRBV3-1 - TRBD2 CASSRTPPGGSYTGTQYF TGTGCCAGCAGCCGAACCCCGCCGGGGGGATCCTACACAGGTACGCAGTATTTT
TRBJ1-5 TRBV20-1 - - CSARNEVQYPQHF TGCAGTGCTAGAAATGAGGTCCAGTACCCCCAGCATTTT
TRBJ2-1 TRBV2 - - CASSARAASYNEQFF TGTGCCAGCAGTGCCAGAGCGGCCTCCTACAATGAGCAGTTCTTC
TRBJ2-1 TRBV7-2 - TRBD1 CASSVGTAVQTGEQFF TGTGCCAGCAGCGTGGGGACAGCCGTACAAACTGGGGAGCAGTTCTTC
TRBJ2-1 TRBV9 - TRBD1 CASSALGTGGHTTRYNEQFF TGTGCCAGCAGCGCTCTCGGGACAGGGGGCCATACCACCCGTTACAATGAGCAGTTCTTC
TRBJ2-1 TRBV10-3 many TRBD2 CAISNRGQREGYNEQFF TGTGCCATCAGTAACCGAGGGCAGCGGGAGGGCTACAATGAGCAGTTCTTC
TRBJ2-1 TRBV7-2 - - CASKPLDRNEQFF TGTGCCAGCAAACCACTAGACAGGAATGAGCAGTTCTTC
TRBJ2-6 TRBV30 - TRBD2 CAWSIAGDSGANVLTF TGTGCCTGGAGTATAGCGGGAGACTCTGGGGCCAACGTCCTGACTTTC
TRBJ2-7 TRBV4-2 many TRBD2 CASSLPGGLAEQYF TGTGCCAGCAGCCTACCGGGTGGACTAGCCGAGCAGTACTTC
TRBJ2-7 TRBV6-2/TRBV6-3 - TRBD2 CASSYGSGGATYEQYF TGTGCCAGCAGTTACGGTAGCGGGGGAGCAACCTACGAGCAGTACTTC
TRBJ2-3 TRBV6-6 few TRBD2 CASSQGLAGTTDTQYF TGTGCCAGCAGCCAGGGACTAGCGGGAACCACAGATACGCAGTATTTT
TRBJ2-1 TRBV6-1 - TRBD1 CASSEHRGANEQFF TGTGCCAGCAGTGAACACAGGGGGGCCAATGAGCAGTTCTTC
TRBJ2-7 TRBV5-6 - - CASSFVDSQYEQYF TGTGCCAGCAGCTTTGTGGACAGTCAATACGAGCAGTACTTC
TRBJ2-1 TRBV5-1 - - CASSNRAYNNEQFF TGCGCCAGCTCAAACCGGGCCTACAACAATGAGCAGTTCTTC
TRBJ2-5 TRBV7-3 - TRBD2 CASSPNGLAGEEQYF TGTGCCAGCAGCCCAAATGGACTAGCGGGGGAAGAGCAGTACTTC
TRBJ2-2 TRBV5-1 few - CASSLVQSRTGELFF TGCGCCAGCAGCTTGGTTCAGTCCAGGACCGGGGAGCTGTTTTTT
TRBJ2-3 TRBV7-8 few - CASSLPSGSADTQYF TGTGCCAGCAGCTTACCGTCCGGGAGCGCAGATACGCAGTATTTT
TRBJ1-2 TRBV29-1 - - CSVEDSVRGYTF TGCAGCGTTGAAGATTCAGTACGCGGCTACACCTTC
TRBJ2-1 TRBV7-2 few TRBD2 CASSHPPGGGVSNEQFF TGTGCCAGCAGCCATCCCCCTGGCGGGGGGGTATCCAATGAGCAGTTCTTC
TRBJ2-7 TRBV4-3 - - CASSQERLRIHEQYF TGCGCCAGCAGCCAAGAACGGCTAAGAATCCACGAGCAGTACTTC
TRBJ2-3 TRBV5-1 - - CASSLAREKTDTQYF TGCGCCAGCAGCTTGGCCCGGGAGAAGACAGATACGCAGTATTTT
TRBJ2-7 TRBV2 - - CASGNRLIRQGEQYF TGTGCCAGCGGGAACCGACTGATAAGGCAAGGCGAGCAGTACTTC
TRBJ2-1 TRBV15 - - CATSPTRPGLYNEQFF TGTGCCACCAGCCCAACAAGACCGGGACTTTACAATGAGCAGTTCTTC